Here is one T cell receptor (beta chain) with its context. Participants' reported clinical history set cohort assignment. The length of the CDR3 is 14 residues. Germline CDR1 is MNHEY and CDR2 is SVGAGI. The trim removed 5 bases at V and 5 bases at J, leaving 8 bases unmatched. Per the original methods: Reference gene primer amplification in the assay estimated nucleated cell counts. TCRdb keeps only in-frame clones here, not all; method: immunoSEQ multiplex PCR. For V, J and clone size, that table is used; D and trimming come from the DNA. The data contain 270,000 or so clones, more than 75% of them singletons. The sample originates from a study of blood T cell repertoires in COVID-19. The wider study: COVID-19 samples from acute and convalescent phases originated in the United States, Italy and Spain.

The chain has TRBV6-5 and TRBJ2-7; 8 positions agree with TRBD1. Specimen: PBMCs or T cells enriched from blood (not recorded which). The TCR originated in a woman aged 40 to 50 with acute COVID-19. The CDR3 coding sequence is TGTGCCAGCAGTCGGACAGGGAATTACAACGAGCAGTACTTC. This encodes CASSRTGNYNEQYF.